This TCR beta chain was found in a study of control samples from healthy donors and cancer patients. Sequenced by immunoSEQ multiplex PCR; TCRdb stores in-frame clones only, minus some. The sample shows about 160,000 clones, about 87% of them seen only once. The CDR3 has 14 amino acids. The ends were cut back, 6 bases at V and 3 bases at J, with 13 bases in the middle. Germline V gene sequence: CDR1 MGHDK, CDR2 SYGVNS. This sequence was found in a young man in good health. The chain uses TRBV25-1 and TRBJ2-3; D unresolved. Source material: blood. CDR3 in amino acids: CASSLPGPTDTQYF. The CDR3 nucleotides read TGTGCCAGCAGCCTCCCCGGACCTACAGATACGCAGTATTTT.